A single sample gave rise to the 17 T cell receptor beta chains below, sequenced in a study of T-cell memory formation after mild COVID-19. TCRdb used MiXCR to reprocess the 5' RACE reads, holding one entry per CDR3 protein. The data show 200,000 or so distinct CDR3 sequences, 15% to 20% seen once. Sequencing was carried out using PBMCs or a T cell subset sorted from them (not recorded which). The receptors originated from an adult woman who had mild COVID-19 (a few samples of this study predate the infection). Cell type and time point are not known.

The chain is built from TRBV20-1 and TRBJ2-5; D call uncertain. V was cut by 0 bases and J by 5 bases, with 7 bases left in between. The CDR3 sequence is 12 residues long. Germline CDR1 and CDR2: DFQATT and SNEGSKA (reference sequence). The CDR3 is CSARDWWETQYF. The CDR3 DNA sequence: TGCAGTGCTAGAGATTGGTGGGAGACCCAGTACTTC.

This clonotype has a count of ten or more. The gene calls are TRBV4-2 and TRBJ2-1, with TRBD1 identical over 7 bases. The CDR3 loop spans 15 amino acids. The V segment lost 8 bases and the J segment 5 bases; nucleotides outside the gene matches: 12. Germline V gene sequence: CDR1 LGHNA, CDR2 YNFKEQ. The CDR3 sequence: CASGKVGGNDNEQFF. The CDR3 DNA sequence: TGTGCCAGCGGAAAGGTAGGGGGCAACGACAATGAGCAGTTCTTC.

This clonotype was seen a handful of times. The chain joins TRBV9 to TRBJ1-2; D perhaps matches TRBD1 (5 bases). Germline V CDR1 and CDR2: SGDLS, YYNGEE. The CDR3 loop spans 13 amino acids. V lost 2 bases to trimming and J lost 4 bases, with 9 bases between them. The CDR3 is CASSVQGGYGYTF. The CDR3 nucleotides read TGTGCCAGCAGCGTGCAGGGTGGCTATGGCTACACCTTC.

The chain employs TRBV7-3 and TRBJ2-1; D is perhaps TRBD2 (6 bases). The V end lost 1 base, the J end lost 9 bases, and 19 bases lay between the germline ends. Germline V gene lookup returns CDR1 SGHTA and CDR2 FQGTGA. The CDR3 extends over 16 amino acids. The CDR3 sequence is CASSLSQTLIGSEQFF. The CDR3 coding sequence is TGTGCCAGCAGCTTAAGCCAGACCCTGATCGGGAGTGAGCAGTTCTTC. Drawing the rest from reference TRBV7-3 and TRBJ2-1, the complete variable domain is GAGVSQTPSNKVTEKGKYVELRCDPISGHTALYWYRQSLGQGPEFLIYFQGTGAADDSGLPNDRFFAVRPEGSVSTLKIQRTERGDSAVYLCASSLSQTLIGSEQFFGPGTRLTVL.

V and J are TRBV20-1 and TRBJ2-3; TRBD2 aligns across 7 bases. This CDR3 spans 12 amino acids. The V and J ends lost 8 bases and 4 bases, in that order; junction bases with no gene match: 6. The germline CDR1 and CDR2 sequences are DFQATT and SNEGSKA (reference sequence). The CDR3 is CSTVRGADTQYF. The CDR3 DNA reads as TGCAGTACGGTCCGGGGGGCAGATACGCAGTATTTT.

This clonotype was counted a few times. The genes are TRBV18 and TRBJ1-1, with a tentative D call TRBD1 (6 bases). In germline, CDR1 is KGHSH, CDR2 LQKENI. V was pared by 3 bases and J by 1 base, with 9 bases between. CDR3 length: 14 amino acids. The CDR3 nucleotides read TGTGCCAGCTCACCCTCGACAGGGAACACTGAAGCTTTCTTT. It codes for CASSPSTGNTEAFF. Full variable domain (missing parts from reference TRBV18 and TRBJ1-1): NAGVMQNPRHLVRRRGQEARLRCSPMKGHSHVYWYRQLPEEGLKFMVYLQKENIIDESGMPKERFSAEFPKEGPSILRIQQVVRGDSAAYFCASSPSTGNTEAFFGQGTRLTVV.

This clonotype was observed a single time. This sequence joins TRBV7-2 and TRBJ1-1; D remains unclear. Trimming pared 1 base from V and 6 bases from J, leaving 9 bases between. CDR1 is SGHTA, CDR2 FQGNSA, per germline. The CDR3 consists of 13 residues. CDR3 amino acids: CASSLVPTAEAFF. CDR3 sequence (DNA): TGTGCCAGCAGCTTAGTCCCGACCGCTGAAGCTTTCTTT.

The CDR3 loop is CAVSAGGEQYF. In DNA, the CDR3 is TGTGCCGTCAGCGCGGGGGGAGAGCAGTACTTC. This chain connects TRBV12-3 or TRBV12-4 to TRBJ2-7, with 8 bases lining up with TRBD2. V lost 11 bases and J lost 7; bases outside the gene matches: 7. This CDR3 is 11 amino acids long.

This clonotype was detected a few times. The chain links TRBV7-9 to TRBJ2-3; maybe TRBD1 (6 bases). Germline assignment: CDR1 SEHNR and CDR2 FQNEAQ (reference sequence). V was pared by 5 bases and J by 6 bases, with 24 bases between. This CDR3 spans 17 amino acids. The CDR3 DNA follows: TGTGCCAGCAGCGAAAATTTCGGGACAAGGGGCTCCGATACGCAGTATTTT. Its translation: CASSENFGTRGSDTQYF.

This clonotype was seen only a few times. The CDR3 DNA sequence: TGTGCCAGCAGCTACAGGGTAGGGGACAGGAGGAACACTGAAGCTTTCTTT. Its protein is CASSYRVGDRRNTEAFF. This sequence joins TRBV6-6 and TRBJ1-1; 8 nucleotides align to TRBD1. This CDR3 has 17 residues. Germline lookup yields CDR1 MNHNY and CDR2 SVGAGI (reference sequence). With V trimmed by 6 bases and J by 1 base, 13 bases remained unmatched.

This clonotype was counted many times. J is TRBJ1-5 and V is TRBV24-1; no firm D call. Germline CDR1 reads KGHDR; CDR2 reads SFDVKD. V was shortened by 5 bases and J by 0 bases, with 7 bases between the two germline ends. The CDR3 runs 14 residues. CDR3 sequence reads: CATSAGSSNQPQHF. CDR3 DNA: TGTGCCACCAGTGCGGGCTCTAGCAATCAGCCCCAGCATTTT.

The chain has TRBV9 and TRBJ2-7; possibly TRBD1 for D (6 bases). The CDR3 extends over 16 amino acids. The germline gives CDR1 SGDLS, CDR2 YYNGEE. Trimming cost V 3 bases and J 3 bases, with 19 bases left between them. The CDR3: CASSASAGTMVYEQYF. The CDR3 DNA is TGTGCCAGCAGCGCATCCGCCGGGACAATGGTCTACGAGCAGTACTTC.

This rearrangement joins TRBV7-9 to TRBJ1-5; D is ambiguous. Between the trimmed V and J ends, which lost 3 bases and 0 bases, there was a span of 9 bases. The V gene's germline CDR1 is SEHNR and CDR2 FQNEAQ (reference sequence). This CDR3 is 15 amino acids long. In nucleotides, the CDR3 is TGTGCCAGCAGCTTCGGCGAAAATAGCAATCAGCCCCAGCATTTT. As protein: CASSFGENSNQPQHF.

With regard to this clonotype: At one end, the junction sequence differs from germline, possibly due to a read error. The CDR3 nucleotides read TGTGCTAGCAGCCCAAGTGCAGATTACTACGAGCAGTACTTC. Protein product: CASSPSADYYEQYF. The gene calls are TRBV7-7 and TRBJ2-7; no firm D call. The CDR3 loop spans 14 amino acids. CDR1 and CDR2 from the germline V gene are SSHAT and FNYEAQ (reference sequence).

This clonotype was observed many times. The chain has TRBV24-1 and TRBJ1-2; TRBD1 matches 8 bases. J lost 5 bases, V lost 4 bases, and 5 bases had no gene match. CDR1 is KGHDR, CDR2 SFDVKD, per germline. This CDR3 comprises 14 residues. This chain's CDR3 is CATSEVQGAYGYTF. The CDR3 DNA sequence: TGTGCCACCAGTGAGGTCCAGGGGGCATATGGCTACACCTTC.

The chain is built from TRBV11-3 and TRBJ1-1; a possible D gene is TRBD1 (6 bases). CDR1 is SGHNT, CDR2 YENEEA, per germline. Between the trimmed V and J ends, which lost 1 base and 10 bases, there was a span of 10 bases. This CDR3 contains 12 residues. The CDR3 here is CASSLATGLAFF. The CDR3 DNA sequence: TGTGCCAGCAGCTTAGCGACAGGCTTAGCTTTCTTT.

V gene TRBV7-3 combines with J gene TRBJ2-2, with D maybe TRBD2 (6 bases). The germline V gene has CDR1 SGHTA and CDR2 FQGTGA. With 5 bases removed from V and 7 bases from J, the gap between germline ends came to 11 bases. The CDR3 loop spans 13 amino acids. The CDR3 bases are TGTGCCAGCAGCGAAACTAGCAACGGGGAGCTGTTTTTT. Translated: CASSETSNGELFF.